These 10 T cell receptor beta chains came from one sample sequenced in a study of beta chain features in type 1 diabetes. Study results and limitations: Type 1 diabetes patients had TCRB CDR3s that were shorter (moderately but significantly so) in all four CD4+ subsets.

Antigens for these TCRs are unknown. Sequenced material consisted of expressed TCRB transcripts (all of the isolated RNA was reverse transcribed). Data came from immunoSEQ multiplex PCR; TCRdb stores just in-frame clones and leaves some out. The table lists a few hundred thousand clones, approximately 25% of them singletons. Sequences were obtained from naive CD4+ T cells from blood. These receptor sequences come from a woman aged 30 to 39 with type 1 diabetes.

The chain links TRBV9 to TRBJ2-7; weak D call: TRBD1 (6 bases). V was pared by 0 bases and J by 2 bases, with 9 bases between. Germline assignment: CDR1 SGDLS and CDR2 YYNGEE. The CDR3 has 14 residues. CDR3 residues: CASSVGPGAYEQYF. For the CDR3, the DNA is TGTGCCAGCAGCGTAGGTCCAGGGGCCTACGAGCAGTACTTC.

V usage is TRBV29-1 and J usage is TRBJ2-5, with a weak D call TRBD1 (8 bases). Trimming took off 4 bases at V and 0 bases at J, with 15 bases between the two ends. Germline values: CDR1 SQVTM, CDR2 ANQGSEA. The length of the CDR3 is 15 residues. This chain's CDR3 is CSVVPQGGNQETQYF. CDR3 coding DNA: TGCAGCGTTGTCCCACAGGGGGGGAACCAAGAGACCCAGTACTTC.

This clone has only a few counts. This chain joins TRBV28 and TRBJ1-2; TRBD1 might be the D (6 bases). The CDR3 covers 12 residues. Per the germline V gene, CDR1 is MDHEN and CDR2 is SYDVKM. V shed 4 bases and J shed 7 bases, with 10 bases lying between them. Here the CDR3 reads CASSSTGPGYTF. The CDR3 DNA sequence: TGTGCCAGCAGTTCGACAGGTCCTGGCTACACCTTC.

The chain links TRBV18 to TRBJ2-1; 7 bases are shared with TRBD2. J gave up 0 bases and V 3 bases, and 2 bases lay outside the gene matches. Germline V gives CDR1 KGHSH, CDR2 LQKENI. This CDR3 is built from 15 residues. The CDR3 DNA is TGTGCCAGCTCACCCCAGCGGGACTCCTACAATGAGCAGTTCTTC. It is translated as CASSPQRDSYNEQFF.

The V call is TRBV6-5, the J call TRBJ2-1, with 7 bases that match TRBD2. The CDR3 is 15 amino acids. The junction had 11 bases not matched to a gene; V was cut back by 6 bases and J by 6 bases. CDR1 and CDR2 from the germline V gene are MNHEY and SVGAGI. CDR3 bases: TGTGCCAGCAGGCCGGCGGGAGTCGGAACCAATGAGCAGTTCTTC. Its protein is CASRPAGVGTNEQFF.

The sample holds a few counts of this clone. The genes are TRBV27 and TRBJ1-1; the D is unclear. Trimming shortened V by 4 bases and J by 11 bases, and 17 bases separated the two germline ends. This CDR3 is 13 amino acids long. Germline lookup yields CDR1 MNHEY and CDR2 SMNVEV (reference sequence). The CDR3 loop reads CASSSLGRFSAFF. CDR3 bases: TGTGCCAGCAGTTCACTCGGGAGATTCTCGGCTTTCTTT.

This clone was observed a single time. The chain is built from TRBV5-1 and TRBJ1-4, with TRBD1 matching 7 bases. The CDR3 contains 16 residues. Germline V gene sequence: CDR1 SGHRS, CDR2 YFSETQ. Germline trimming cut 2 bases from V and 3 bases from J; bases unmatched to any gene: 7. For the CDR3, the DNA is TGCGCCAGCAGCTTACAGGGGCGGAACCCTAATGAAAAACTGTTTTTT. It is translated as CASSLQGRNPNEKLFF.

The sample holds a few counts of this clone. The chain uses TRBV29-1 and TRBJ2-2; 9 bases match TRBD1. The J segment lost 3 bases and the V segment lost 4 bases, leaving 6 bases of the junction unmatched. This CDR3 is 15 amino acids long. In germline, CDR1 is SQVTM, CDR2 ANQGSEA. CDR3 protein: CSVGGQGGYTGELFF. For the CDR3, the DNA is TGCAGCGTTGGGGGACAGGGCGGGTACACCGGGGAGCTGTTTTTT.

Here the CDR3 DNA reads TGTGCCAGCAGTTTAAGACGGGAGAGCACAGATACGCAGTATTTT. Protein: CASSLRRESTDTQYF. The chain uses TRBV27 and TRBJ2-3, with D possibly matching TRBD2 (6 bases). V lost 2 bases to trimming and J lost 0 bases, with 9 bases between them. This CDR3 has 15 amino acids. Per the germline V gene, CDR1 is MNHEY and CDR2 is SMNVEV (reference sequence).

This clone was observed a handful of times. The chain uses TRBV28 and TRBJ2-6; D not certain. This CDR3 has 13 residues. Germline V gives CDR1 MDHEN, CDR2 SYDVKM. V lost 3 bases and J lost 3, with 3 bases in between. The CDR3 DNA is TGTGCCAGCAGTTTTAGTGGGGCCAACGTCCTGACTTTC. It translates to CASSFSGANVLTF.